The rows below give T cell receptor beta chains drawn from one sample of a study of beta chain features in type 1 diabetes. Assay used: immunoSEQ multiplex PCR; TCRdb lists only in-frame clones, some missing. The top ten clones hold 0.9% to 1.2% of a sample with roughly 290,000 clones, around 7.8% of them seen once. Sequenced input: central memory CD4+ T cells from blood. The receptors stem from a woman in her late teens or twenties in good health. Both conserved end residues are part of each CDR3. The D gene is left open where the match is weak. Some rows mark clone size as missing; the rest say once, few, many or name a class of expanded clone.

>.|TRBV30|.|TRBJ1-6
TGTGCCTGGAGTTTACCGGGGTCATTTAATTCACCCCTCCACTTT
CAWSLPGSFNSPLHF
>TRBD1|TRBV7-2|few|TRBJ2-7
TGTGCCAGCAAAGCTCGACAGGGGCCAAACTACGAGCAGTACTTC
CASKARQGPNYEQYF
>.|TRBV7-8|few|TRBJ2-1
TGTGCCAGCAGAGGCGGGCGGGGGCACAATGAGCAGTTCTTC
CASRGGRGHNEQFF
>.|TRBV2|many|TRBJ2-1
TGTGCCAGCTGCCTGACTAGGAACGGCAATGAGCAGTTCTTC
CASCLTRNGNEQFF
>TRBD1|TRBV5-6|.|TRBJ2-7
TGTGCCAGCAGCTTGGCCGACAGGGGAGCCTACGAGCAGTACTTC
CASSLADRGAYEQYF
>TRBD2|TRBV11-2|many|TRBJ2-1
TGTGCCAGCAGCTTTTTCGCTAGCGGGAGCGATGAGCAGTTCTTC
CASSFFASGSDEQFF
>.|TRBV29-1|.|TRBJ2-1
TGCAGCGTTTACCTCACAGGGCAGTTCTTC
CSVYLTGQFF
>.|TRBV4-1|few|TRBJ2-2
TGCGCCAGCAGCCAAGACCGGGCCCGGGGAGGCACCGGGGAGCTGTTTTTT
CASSQDRARGGTGELFF
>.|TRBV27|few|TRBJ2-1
TGTGCCAGCAGTTTGGGCAGTCGGATCCTCTACAATGAGCAGTTCTTC
CASSLGSRILYNEQFF
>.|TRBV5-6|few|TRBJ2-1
TGTGCCAGCAGCTTGTCCCCTTCTTATGAGCAGTTCTTC
CASSLSPSYEQFF
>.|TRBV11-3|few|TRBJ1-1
TGTGCCAGCAGACTGGGGCTCTTGAACACTGAAGCTTTCTTT
CASRLGLLNTEAFF
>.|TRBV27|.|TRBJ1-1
TGTGCCAGCAGTCCACGGGTAGCTCCTGAAGCTTTCTTT
CASSPRVAPEAFF
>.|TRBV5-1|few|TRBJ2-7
TGCGCCAGCAGCTCGGGGGATTCAAACTACGAGCAGTACTTC
CASSSGDSNYEQYF
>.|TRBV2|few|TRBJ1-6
TGTGCCAGCAACCTACAGGGTTTGGGCGATTCACCCCTCCACTTT
CASNLQGLGDSPLHF
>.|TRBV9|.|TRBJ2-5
TGTGCCAGCAGCGAGAATACCGGCAGGGTCGCGGAGACCCAGTACTTC
CASSENTGRVAETQYF
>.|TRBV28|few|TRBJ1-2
TGTGCCAGCAGTCTGCAGGGATATGGCTACACCTTC
CASSLQGYGYTF